These 25 T cell receptor beta chains came from one sample sequenced in a study of control samples from healthy donors and cancer patients. Clones were read by immunoSEQ multiplex PCR, and TCRdb kept only the in-frame ones, dropping some. The sample contains tens of thousands of clones, approximately 84% of which appear only once. Sequences were obtained from PBMCs. All receptors come from a woman aged 50 to 65 with lung cancer.

The chain uses TRBV15 and TRBJ1-5; 7 bases agree with TRBD1. Germline CDR1 and CDR2: LNHNV and YYDKDF (reference sequence). V was pared by 9 bases and J by 3 bases, with 8 bases of the junction left unmatched. This CDR3 is 14 amino acids long. The CDR3 DNA sequence: TGTGCCACGCAGGGGGTCGGGCTCAATCAGCCCCAGCATTTT. As protein: CATQGVGLNQPQHF.

The chain has TRBV5-4 and TRBJ2-3, with 9 bases lining up with TRBD2. The ends lost 6 bases at V and 4 bases at J; junction bases unmatched: 12. Germline V gene data show CDR1 as SGHNT and CDR2 as YYREEE (reference sequence). The CDR3 totals 16 residues. Written as DNA, the CDR3 is TGTGCCAGCATCAAATATAGCGGGGGAAACTCAGATACGCAGTATTTT. Amino acids: CASIKYSGGNSDTQYF.

The rearrangement uses TRBV10-1 and TRBJ1-2; unclear D gene. Trimming left V 3 bases short and J 2 bases short, with 7 bases between. The CDR3 has 13 amino acids. Per the germline V gene, CDR1 is WNHNN and CDR2 is SYGVQD (reference sequence). The chain's CDR3 is CASSEQSNYGYTF. The CDR3 DNA sequence: TGCGCCAGCAGTGAACAGTCGAACTATGGCTACACCTTC.

V is TRBV7-2 and J is TRBJ2-7; 13 nucleotides agree with TRBD2. The trim removed 5 bases at V and 6 bases at J, leaving 4 bases unmatched. The CDR3 length is 14 residues. The germline V gene has CDR1 SGHTA and CDR2 FQGNSA. The CDR3 here is CASSRGTSGAEQYF. In nucleotides, the CDR3 is TGTGCCAGCAGCAGAGGGACTAGCGGGGCCGAGCAGTACTTC.

The rearrangement uses TRBV3-1 (or the pseudogene TRBV3-2) and TRBJ1-1, with TRBD1 matching over 7 bases. Looked up from germline, CDR1 is LGHDT and CDR2 is YNNKEL (reference sequence). This CDR3 is built from 14 residues. Unmatched junction bases numbered 7, after V lost 1 base and J lost 8 bases. The CDR3 DNA reads TGTGCCAGCAGCCAAGCTTCAACAGGGGAGGAAGCTTTCTTT. Amino acids: CASSQASTGEEAFF.

The sample holds a few counts of this clone. The CDR3 DNA is TGTGCCAGCAGCGCCGGGACAGGGATGGGCAATCAGCCCCAGCATTTT. This encodes CASSAGTGMGNQPQHF. The V gene is TRBV9, the J gene TRBJ1-5; TRBD1 agrees at 9 bases. J lost 2 bases, V lost 3 bases, and 6 bases had no gene match. This CDR3 spans 16 amino acids. Germline CDR1 reads SGDLS; CDR2 reads YYNGEE.

The chain couples TRBV6-5 to TRBJ2-2, with TRBD2 matching over 10 bases. Germline CDR1 and CDR2: MNHEY and SVGAGI. CDR3 length: 15 amino acids. Trimming cost V 5 bases and J 5 bases; bases outside gene matches: 5. As DNA, the CDR3 is TGTGCCAGCAGTAGCGGGGGGGCTGGGACCGGGGAGCTGTTTTTT. This sequence encodes CASSSGGAGTGELFF.

The rearrangement links TRBV5-6 to TRBJ2-7, with 10 bases lining up with TRBD1. Germline CDR1 SGHDT, CDR2 YYEEEE. V trimming: 2 bases; J trimming: 7 bases; junction bases outside the gene matches: 3. The CDR3 covers 13 residues. The CDR3 DNA reads as TGTGCCAGCAGCTTAGACAGGGGGCAGGAGCAGTACTTC. Encoded protein: CASSLDRGQEQYF.

The V and J genes are TRBV7-3 and TRBJ1-3, with a weak D call TRBD1 (6 bases). CDR1 is SGHTA, CDR2 FQGTGA, per germline. V was trimmed by 3 bases and J by 4 bases, leaving 10 bases between them. CDR3 length: 14 residues. The CDR3 DNA follows: TGTGCCAGCAGCTTCGGGGGGCCAGGAAACACCATATATTTT. Residues: CASSFGGPGNTIYF. Filled out from reference TRBV7-3 and TRBJ1-3, the complete variable domain reads GAGVSQTPSNKVTEKGKYVELRCDPISGHTALYWYRQSLGQGPEFLIYFQGTGAADDSGLPNDRFFAVRPEGSVSTLKIQRTERGDSAVYLCASSFGGPGNTIYFGEGSWLTVV.

This sequence joins TRBV6-2 or TRBV6-3 and TRBJ1-1; TRBD1 aligns across 10 bases. The CDR3 loop spans 18 amino acids. In germline, CDR1 is MNHEY, CDR2 SVGEGT. J lost 0 bases, V lost 2 bases, and 9 bases had no gene match. Written as DNA, the CDR3 is TGTGCCAGCAGTTACGTCCGACAGGGGGCTATGATGAACACTGAAGCTTTCTTT. This encodes CASSYVRQGAMMNTEAFF.

This rearrangement joins TRBV6-6 to TRBJ1-1; D is unclear. V was cut by 7 bases and J by 2 bases, with 11 bases left in between. CDR1 is MNHNY, CDR2 SVGAGI, per germline (reference sequence). The CDR3 runs to 13 residues. The DNA for the CDR3 is TGTGCCAGCATTCTCACCGTTAACACTGAAGCTTTCTTT. Translated, it gives CASILTVNTEAFF.

The chain employs TRBV5-6 and TRBJ1-1; D uncertain. This CDR3 contains 12 residues. V was pared by 2 bases and J by 1 base, with 3 bases between. CDR1 and CDR2 from the germline V gene are SGHDT and YYEEEE. The CDR3 sequence is CASSFKNTEAFF. The CDR3 DNA sequence: TGTGCCAGCAGCTTTAAGAACACTGAAGCTTTCTTT.

This chain joins TRBV11-2 and TRBJ1-1; D is ambiguous. The V end lost 5 bases, the J end lost 1 base, and 14 bases lay between the germline ends. The CDR3 contains 15 residues. Germline V gene data show CDR1 as SGHAT and CDR2 as FQNNGV. The CDR3 sequence is CASSRSRVGNTEAFF. CDR3 nucleotides: TGTGCCAGCAGCCGTAGTCGCGTTGGGAACACTGAAGCTTTCTTT.

The chain is built from TRBV7-8 and TRBJ1-1; D gene unclear. V lost 1 base, J lost 8 bases, and 8 bases lay in between. CDR3 size: 12 residues. Germline values: CDR1 SGHVS, CDR2 FQNEAQ. CDR3 loop: CASSLVGVEAFF. Here the CDR3 DNA reads TGTGCCAGCAGCTTAGTGGGAGTCGAAGCTTTCTTT.

The J gene is TRBJ1-2, the V gene TRBV5-1; the match to TRBD1 covers 11 bases. Unmatched junction bases numbered 6, after V lost 4 bases and J lost 4 bases. Germline V gene lookup returns CDR1 SGHRS and CDR2 YFSETQ. The CDR3 is 15 residues long. The CDR3 spells CASSNGTGGSYGYTF. DNA of the CDR3: TGCGCCAGCAGCAACGGGACAGGGGGAAGCTATGGCTACACCTTC. The complete variable domain, with remaining parts taken from reference TRBV5-1 and TRBJ1-2, reads KAGVTQTPRYLIKTRGQQVTLSCSPISGHRSVSWYQQTPGQGLQFLFEYFSETQRNKGNFPGRFSGRQFSNSRSEMNVSTLELGDSALYLCASSNGTGGSYGYTFGSGTRLTVV.

V is TRBV11-2 and J is TRBJ2-1; D is undetermined. The CDR3 extends over 15 amino acids. V dropped 5 bases and J dropped 5 bases, with 16 bases sitting between them. Germline V gives CDR1 SGHAT, CDR2 FQNNGV. The CDR3: CASSVRVSPNNEQFF. The CDR3 region has the DNA TGTGCCAGCAGCGTTCGGGTGTCTCCAAACAATGAGCAGTTCTTC. The full variable domain, with the rest looked up from reference TRBV11-2 and TRBJ2-1, is EAGVAQSPRYKIIEKRQSVAFWCNPISGHATLYWYQQILGQGPKLLIQFQNNGVVDDSQLPKDRFSAERLKGVDSTLKIQPAKLEDSAVYLCASSVRVSPNNEQFFGPGTRLTVL.

The rearrangement uses TRBV29-1 and TRBJ2-3; 7 bases agree with TRBD1. Trimming removed 7 bases from V and 4 bases from J; junction bases left unmatched: 5. Germline V lookup: CDR1 SQVTM, CDR2 ANQGSEA. This CDR3 spans 12 amino acids. CDR3 DNA sequence: TGCAGCGCTGAGACAGGGTCAGATACGCAGTATTTT. It is translated as CSAETGSDTQYF.

This chain links TRBV28 with TRBJ1-1; 8 bases are shared with TRBD1. V was clipped by 5 bases and J by 1 base; unmatched bases: 6. The CDR3 loop spans 15 amino acids. The V gene's germline CDR1 is MDHEN and CDR2 SYDVKM. The CDR3 is CASSHRTGRNTEAFF. As DNA, the CDR3 is TGTGCCAGCAGTCATAGGACAGGGCGGAACACTGAAGCTTTCTTT.

This sequence joins TRBV6-2 or TRBV6-3 and TRBJ1-1; D remains unclear. The length of the CDR3 is 15 residues. CDR1 and CDR2 (germline): MNHEY, SVGEGT. Trimming removed 4 bases at V and 4 bases at J, with 16 bases between. The CDR3 DNA reads as TGTGCCAGCAGTTCCGTTGGAGGGAGGAGCACTGAAGCTTTCTTT. Its protein is CASSSVGGRSTEAFF.

The V gene is TRBV11-2, the J gene TRBJ2-7; the D gene is possibly TRBD2 (6 bases). Germline loops: CDR1 SGHAT, CDR2 FQNNGV. This CDR3 contains 15 residues. The V and J ends lost 5 bases and 3 bases respectively, with 17 bases between them. CDR3 region: CASSPSSGALYEQYF. CDR3 DNA: TGTGCCAGCAGCCCTAGTAGCGGAGCCCTCTACGAGCAGTACTTC. Together with reference TRBV11-2 and TRBJ2-7, the CDR3 gives the full variable domain: EAGVAQSPRYKIIEKRQSVAFWCNPISGHATLYWYQQILGQGPKLLIQFQNNGVVDDSQLPKDRFSAERLKGVDSTLKIQPAKLEDSAVYLCASSPSSGALYEQYFGPGTRLTVT.

This chain uses TRBV2 with TRBJ1-5; D is uncertain. CDR1 is SNHLY and CDR2 is FYNNEI in the germline V gene. The CDR3 is 13 residues long. The V end lost 8 bases, the J end lost 1 base, and 9 bases lay between the germline ends. This CDR3 is CASWSGSNQPQHF. The CDR3 DNA sequence: TGTGCCAGCTGGTCTGGGAGCAATCAGCCCCAGCATTTT.

V is TRBV7-9 and J is TRBJ1-2; D remains ambiguous. The CDR3 is made up of 14 amino acids. Germline CDR1 reads SEHNR; CDR2 reads FQNEAQ (reference sequence). Deletions cut 0 bases from V and 3 bases from J, with 8 bases between. The CDR3 DNA sequence: TGTGCCAGCAGCTTAGCCCCAACCCACTATGGCTACACCTTC. Translated, it gives CASSLAPTHYGYTF.

V and J are TRBV5-4 and TRBJ2-7; the D gene could be TRBD1 or TRBD2 (6 bases each). Per the germline V gene, CDR1 is SGHNT and CDR2 is YYREEE (reference sequence). V lost 2 bases and J 3 bases, leaving 9 bases between the germline ends. The CDR3 is 13 amino acids. CDR3 nucleotide sequence: TGTGCCAGCAGCTTCGGGGGCATCTACGAGCAGTACTTC. It is translated as CASSFGGIYEQYF.

This chain joins TRBV4-3 and TRBJ1-5, with 8 bases identical to TRBD1. J gave up 2 bases and V 3 bases, and 6 bases lay outside the gene matches. The length of the CDR3 is 16 residues. The germline CDR1 and CDR2 sequences are LGHNA and YSLEER. The CDR3 protein is CASSQDRVFGNQPQHF. CDR3 nucleotide sequence: TGCGCCAGCAGCCAGGACAGGGTTTTTGGCAATCAGCCCCAGCATTTT.

The CDR3, as DNA: TGTGCCAGCAGTATACAGGGCTGGGACACTGAAGCTTTCTTT. Its translation: CASSIQGWDTEAFF. The chain couples TRBV28 to TRBJ1-1, with a weak D call TRBD1 (6 bases). The CDR3 has 14 residues. V dropped 5 bases and J dropped 3 bases, with 13 bases sitting between them. Germline CDR1 MDHEN, CDR2 SYDVKM.